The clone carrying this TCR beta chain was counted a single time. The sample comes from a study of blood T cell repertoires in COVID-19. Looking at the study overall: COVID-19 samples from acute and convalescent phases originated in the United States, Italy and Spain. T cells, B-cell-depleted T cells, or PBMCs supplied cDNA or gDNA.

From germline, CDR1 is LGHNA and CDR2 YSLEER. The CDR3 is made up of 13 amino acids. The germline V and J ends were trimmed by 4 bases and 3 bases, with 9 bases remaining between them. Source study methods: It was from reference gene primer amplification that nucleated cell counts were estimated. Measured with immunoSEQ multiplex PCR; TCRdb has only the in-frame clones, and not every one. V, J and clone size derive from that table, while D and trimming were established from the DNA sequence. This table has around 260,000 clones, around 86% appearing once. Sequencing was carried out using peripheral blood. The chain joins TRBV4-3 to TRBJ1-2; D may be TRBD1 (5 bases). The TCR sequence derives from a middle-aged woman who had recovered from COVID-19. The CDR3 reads CASSPQDHYGYTF. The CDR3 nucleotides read TGCGCCAGCAGCCCACAGGATCACTATGGCTACACCTTC.